The T cell receptor (beta chain) under discussion was sequenced for a study of cytomegalovirus exposure and HLA in healthy donors. Study outcomes and limitations: A previous analysis found most TCR beta V segments productive roughly 87% or roughly 30% of the time.

Primers included in the PCR were 60 Vbeta and 13 Jbeta primers. The data were produced by immunoSEQ multiplex PCR, yet TCRdb's version contains in-frame clones alone and is incomplete. The sample contains roughly 200,000 clones, just under 80% of which appear only once. Germline V CDR1 and CDR2: SGHDT, YYEEEE. The CDR3 contains 16 residues. V lost 5 bases to trimming and J lost 0 bases, with 18 bases between them. Turning to this clone: What it binds is unknown.

Sequencing was performed on PBMCs. The clonotype originates from a female donor in good health and CMV-seronegative. V usage is TRBV5-6 and J usage is TRBJ2-7, with a tentative D call TRBD2 (5 bases). In DNA, the CDR3 is TGTGCCAGCAGTCCCCCCCTCCGAGGGAACTCCTACGAGCAGTACTTC. It yields the protein CASSPPLRGNSYEQYF.